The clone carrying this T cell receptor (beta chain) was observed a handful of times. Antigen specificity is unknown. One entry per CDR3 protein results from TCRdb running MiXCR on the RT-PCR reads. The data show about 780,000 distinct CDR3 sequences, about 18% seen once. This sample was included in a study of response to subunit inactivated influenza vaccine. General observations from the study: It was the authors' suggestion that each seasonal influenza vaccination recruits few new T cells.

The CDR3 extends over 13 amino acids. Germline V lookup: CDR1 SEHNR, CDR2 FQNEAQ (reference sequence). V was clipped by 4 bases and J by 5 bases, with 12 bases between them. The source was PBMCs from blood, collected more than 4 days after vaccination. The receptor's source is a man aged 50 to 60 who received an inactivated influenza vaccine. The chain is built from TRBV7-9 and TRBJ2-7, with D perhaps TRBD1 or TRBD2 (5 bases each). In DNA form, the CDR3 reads TGTGCCAGCAGCTCCTCGGGGCGTAACGAGCAGTACTTC. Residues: CASSSSGRNEQYF.